The 8 T cell receptor beta chains listed next were all sequenced from one sample in a study of blood T cell repertoires in COVID-19. Sequencing used immunoSEQ multiplex PCR; TCRdb keeps in-frame clones, though not all of them. This repertoire shows roughly 150,000 clones, about 83% found once; its top ten account for approximately 18%. The sample was peripheral blood. The receptor set was obtained from a woman between 65 and 79 years old who had recovered from COVID-19.

In regard to this clone: One end of the junction varies from germline; a read error may be responsible. The J gene is TRBJ2-7, the V gene TRBV9; D is perhaps TRBD2 (5 bases). This CDR3 has 14 residues. CDR1 is SGDLS and CDR2 is YYNGEE in the germline V gene. For the CDR3, the DNA is TGTGCCAGCAGCCCCTGGACGGGGTCCTCCGAGCAGTACTTC. Its protein is CASSPWTGSSEQYF.

The V and J genes are TRBV5-1 and TRBJ1-2; D is unresolved. The CDR3 runs to 15 residues. Germline lookup yields CDR1 SGHRS and CDR2 YFSETQ. The germline V and J ends were trimmed by 1 base and 4 bases, with 14 bases remaining between them. DNA of the CDR3: TGCGCCAGCAGCTTGAGCGGGAGTGGAGGCTATGGCTACACCTTC. Protein: CASSLSGSGGYGYTF.

The V and J genes are TRBV7-2 and TRBJ2-4, with D uncertain. V lost 2 bases to trimming and J lost 8 bases, with 7 bases between them. CDR3 length: 12 amino acids. The germline gives CDR1 SGHTA, CDR2 FQGNSA. CDR3 in amino acids: CASSLTGYIQYF. CDR3 bases: TGTGCCAGCAGCTTAACCGGGTACATTCAGTACTTC.

This clone was detected once. The chain couples TRBV5-5 to TRBJ1-5; D remains ambiguous. Looked up from germline, CDR1 is SGHKS and CDR2 is YYEKEE (reference sequence). The V end lost 0 bases, the J end lost 0 bases, and 10 bases lay between the germline ends. This CDR3 comprises 16 residues. CDR3 residues: CASSLGPWPSNQPQHF. The DNA of the CDR3 is TGTGCCAGCAGCTTGGGCCCCTGGCCTAGCAATCAGCCCCAGCATTTT.

The CDR3 nucleotides read TGTGCCAGCAGCCGGACAGGGAAACCCAATCAGCCCCAGCATTTT. This encodes CASSRTGKPNQPQHF. This sequence joins TRBV7-9 and TRBJ1-5, with TRBD1 identical over 8 bases. The germline gives CDR1 SEHNR, CDR2 FQNEAQ (reference sequence). V shed 5 bases and J 3 bases; nucleotides not matched to a gene: 6. The CDR3 extends over 15 amino acids.

The J gene is TRBJ1-4, the V gene TRBV29-1, with D unclear. Germline CDR1 is SQVTM and CDR2 is ANQGSEA. The CDR3 runs to 13 residues. Trimming removed 7 bases from V and 1 base from J, with 10 bases in between. CDR3: CSGLPGTNEKLFF. As DNA, the CDR3 is TGCAGCGGATTGCCGGGAACTAATGAAAAACTGTTTTTT.

CDR3 nucleotides: TGTGCCAGCAGCCAGACAGGGTCCGCGAACACCGGGGAGCTGTTTTTT. It translates to CASSQTGSANTGELFF. The J gene is TRBJ2-2, the V gene TRBV3-1 (or the pseudogene TRBV3-2); 7 bases map to TRBD1. J gave up 0 bases and V 3 bases, and 4 bases lay outside the gene matches. CDR3 length: 16 amino acids. CDR1 and CDR2 from the germline V gene are LGHDT and YNNKEL (reference sequence).

The V call is TRBV5-1, the J call TRBJ2-3; possible D gene TRBD2, 5 bases. The CDR3 totals 15 residues. Trimming removed 0 bases at V and 0 bases at J, with 8 bases between. CDR1 and CDR2 from the germline V gene are SGHRS and YFSETQ. The CDR3 DNA sequence: TGCGCCAGCAGCTTGGCCACGGGGAGCACAGATACGCAGTATTTT. Its protein product is CASSLATGSTDTQYF.